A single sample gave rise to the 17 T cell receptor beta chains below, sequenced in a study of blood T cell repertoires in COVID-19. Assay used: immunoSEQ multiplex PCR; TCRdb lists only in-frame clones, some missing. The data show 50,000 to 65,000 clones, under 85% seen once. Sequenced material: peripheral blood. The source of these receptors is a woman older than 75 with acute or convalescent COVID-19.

This chain's CDR3 is CASSKPGLAEYNEQFF. The DNA of the CDR3 is TGTGCCAGCAGCAAGCCGGGACTAGCGGAGTACAATGAGCAGTTCTTC. This chain uses TRBV7-9 with TRBJ2-1; 11 bases map to TRBD2. CDR1 SEHNR and CDR2 FQNEAQ come from the germline V gene (reference sequence). CDR3 length equals 16 residues. Trimming cost V 5 bases and J 4 bases; bases outside gene matches: 7.

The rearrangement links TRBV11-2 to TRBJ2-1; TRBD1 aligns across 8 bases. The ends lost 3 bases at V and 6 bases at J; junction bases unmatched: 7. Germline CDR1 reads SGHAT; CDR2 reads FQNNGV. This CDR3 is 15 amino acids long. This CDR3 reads CASSFTGGIGNEQFF. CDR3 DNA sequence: TGTGCCAGCAGCTTCACAGGGGGAATCGGCAATGAGCAGTTCTTC. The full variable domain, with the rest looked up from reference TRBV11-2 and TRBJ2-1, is EAGVAQSPRYKIIEKRQSVAFWCNPISGHATLYWYQQILGQGPKLLIQFQNNGVVDDSQLPKDRFSAERLKGVDSTLKIQPAKLEDSAVYLCASSFTGGIGNEQFFGPGTRLTVL.

The CDR3 DNA reads TGTGCCACCAGCAGAGATCGCGGGAGTGGCACTGAAGCTTTCTTT. It translates to CATSRDRGSGTEAFF. The chain is built from TRBV15 and TRBJ1-1; no clear D gene. Trimming took off 0 bases at V and 4 bases at J, with 12 bases between the two ends. CDR1 and CDR2 (germline): LNHNV, YYDKDF (reference sequence). CDR3 length: 15 amino acids.

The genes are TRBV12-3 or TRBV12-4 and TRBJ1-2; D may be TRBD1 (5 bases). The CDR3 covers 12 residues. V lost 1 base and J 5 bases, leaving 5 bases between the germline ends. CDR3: CASSLEGYGYTF. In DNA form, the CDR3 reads TGTGCCAGCAGTTTAGAGGGGTATGGCTACACCTTC.

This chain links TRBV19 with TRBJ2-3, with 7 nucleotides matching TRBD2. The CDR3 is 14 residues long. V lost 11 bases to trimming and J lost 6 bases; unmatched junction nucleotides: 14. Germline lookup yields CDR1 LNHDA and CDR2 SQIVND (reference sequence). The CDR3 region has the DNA TGTGCCTCCTCCCGGGGAGCGGGGACTGATACGCAGTATTTT. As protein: CASSRGAGTDTQYF.

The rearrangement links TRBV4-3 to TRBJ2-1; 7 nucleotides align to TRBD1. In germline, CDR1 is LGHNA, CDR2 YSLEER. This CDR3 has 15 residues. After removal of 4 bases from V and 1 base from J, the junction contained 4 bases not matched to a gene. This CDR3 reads CASSPQGTSYNEQFF. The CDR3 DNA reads TGCGCCAGCAGCCCACAGGGGACGTCCTACAATGAGCAGTTCTTC.

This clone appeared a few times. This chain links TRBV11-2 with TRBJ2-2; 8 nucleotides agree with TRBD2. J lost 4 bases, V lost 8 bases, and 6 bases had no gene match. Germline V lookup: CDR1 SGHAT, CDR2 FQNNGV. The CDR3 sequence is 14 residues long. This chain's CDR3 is CASGLAGRTGELFF. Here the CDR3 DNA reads TGTGCCAGCGGGCTAGCGGGCCGCACCGGGGAGCTGTTTTTT.

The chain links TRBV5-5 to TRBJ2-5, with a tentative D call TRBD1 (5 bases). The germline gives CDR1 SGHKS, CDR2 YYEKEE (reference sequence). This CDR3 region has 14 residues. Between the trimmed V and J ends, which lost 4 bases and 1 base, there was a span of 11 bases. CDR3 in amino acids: CASSQQGVQETQYF. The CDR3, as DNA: TGTGCCAGCAGCCAGCAAGGGGTCCAAGAGACCCAGTACTTC. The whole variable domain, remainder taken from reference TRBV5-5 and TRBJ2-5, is DAGVTQSPTHLIKTRGQQVTLRCSPISGHKSVSWYQQVLGQGPQFIFQYYEKEERGRGNFPDRFSARQFPNYSSELNVNALLLGDSALYLCASSQQGVQETQYFGPGTRLLVL.

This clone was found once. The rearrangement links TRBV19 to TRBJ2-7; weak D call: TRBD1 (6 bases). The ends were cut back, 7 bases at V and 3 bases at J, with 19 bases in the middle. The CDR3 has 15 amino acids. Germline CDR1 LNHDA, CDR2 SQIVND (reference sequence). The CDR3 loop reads CASNPTGSPYYEQYF. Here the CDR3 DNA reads TGTGCCAGTAACCCCACAGGGAGCCCTTACTACGAGCAGTACTTC.

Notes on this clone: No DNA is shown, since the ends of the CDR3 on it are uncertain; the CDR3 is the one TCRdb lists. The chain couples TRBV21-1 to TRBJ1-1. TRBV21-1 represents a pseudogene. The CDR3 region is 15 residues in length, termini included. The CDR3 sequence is CASSKDVGRGTEAFF.

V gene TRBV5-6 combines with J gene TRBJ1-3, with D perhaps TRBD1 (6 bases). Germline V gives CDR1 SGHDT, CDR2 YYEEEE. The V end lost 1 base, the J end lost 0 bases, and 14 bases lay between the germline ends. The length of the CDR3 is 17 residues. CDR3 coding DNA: TGTGCCAGCAGCTTGCTCATACGGGACAACTCTGGAAACACCATATATTTT. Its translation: CASSLLIRDNSGNTIYF.

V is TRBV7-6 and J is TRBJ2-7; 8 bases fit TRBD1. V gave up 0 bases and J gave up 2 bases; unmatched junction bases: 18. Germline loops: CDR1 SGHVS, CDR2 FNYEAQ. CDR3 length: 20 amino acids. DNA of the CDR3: TGTGCCAGCAGCTTAGCGAGGGGGGCAGGGGGCCGCCGACGACCCTACGAGCAGTACTTC. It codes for CASSLARGAGGRRRPYEQYF.

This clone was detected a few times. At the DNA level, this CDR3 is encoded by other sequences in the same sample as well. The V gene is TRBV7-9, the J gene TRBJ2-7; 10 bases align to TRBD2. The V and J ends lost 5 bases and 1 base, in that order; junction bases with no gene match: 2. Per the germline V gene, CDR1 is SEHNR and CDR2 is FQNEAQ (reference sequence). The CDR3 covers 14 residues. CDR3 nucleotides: TGTGCCAGCAGCCGGACTAGCGGTTCCTACGAGCAGTACTTC. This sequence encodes CASSRTSGSYEQYF.

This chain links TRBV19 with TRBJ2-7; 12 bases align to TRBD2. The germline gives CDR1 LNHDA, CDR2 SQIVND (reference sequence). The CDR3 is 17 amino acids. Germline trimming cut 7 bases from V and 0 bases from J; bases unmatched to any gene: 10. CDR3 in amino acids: CASTPGTSGLASYEQYF. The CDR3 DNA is TGTGCCAGTACCCCCGGGACTAGCGGGCTGGCCTCCTACGAGCAGTACTTC.

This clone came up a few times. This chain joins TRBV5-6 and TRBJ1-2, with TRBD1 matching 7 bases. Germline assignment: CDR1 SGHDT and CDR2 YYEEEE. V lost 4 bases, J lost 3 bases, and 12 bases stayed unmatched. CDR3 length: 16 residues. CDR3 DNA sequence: TGTGCCAGCAGCCCCACCGGAGGGGGCGCCGACTATGGCTACACCTTC. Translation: CASSPTGGGADYGYTF.

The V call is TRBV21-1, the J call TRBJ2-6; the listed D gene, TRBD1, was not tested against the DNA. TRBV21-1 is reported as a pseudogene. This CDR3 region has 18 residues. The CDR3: CASSKNRQGISGANVLTF. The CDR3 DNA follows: TGTGCCAGCAGCAAAAATAGGCAGGGAATCTCTGGGGCCAACGTCCTGACTTTC.

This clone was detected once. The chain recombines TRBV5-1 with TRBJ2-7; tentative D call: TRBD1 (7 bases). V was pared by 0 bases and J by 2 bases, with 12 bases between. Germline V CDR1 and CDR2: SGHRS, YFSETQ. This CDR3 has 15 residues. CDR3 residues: CASSLAGGQTYEQYF. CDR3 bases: TGCGCCAGCAGCTTGGCCGGGGGACAGACCTACGAGCAGTACTTC.